These T cell receptor beta chains were read from a single sample in a study of cytomegalovirus exposure and HLA in healthy donors. Measured with immunoSEQ multiplex PCR; TCRdb has only the in-frame clones, and not every one. This sample carries fewer than 95,000 clones, approximately 63% of them seen once, and the ten largest clones take 6% to 6.5%. What was sequenced was PBMCs. These receptor sequences come from a woman aged 25 to 45 in good health and CMV-seronegative. Each CDR3 is given with its conserved first and last residue. The D gene is left open where the match is weak. Clone sizes are given selectively: once, few, many, or a class where the clone is expanded.

clone size: .; J gene: TRBJ2-1; V gene: TRBV5-4; D gene: .; CDR3 length: 16; CDR3 protein: CASSTSKRGQNNEQFF; CDR3 DNA: TGTGCCAGCAGCACCTCAAAACGCGGACAGAACAATGAGCAGTTCTTC
clone size: .; J gene: TRBJ2-2; V gene: TRBV9; D gene: TRBD2; CDR3 length: 14; CDR3 protein: CASRQLAGTGELFF; CDR3 DNA: TGTGCCAGCAGACAACTAGCGGGGACCGGGGAGCTGTTTTTT
clone size: few; J gene: TRBJ2-1; V gene: TRBV5-1; D gene: TRBD2; CDR3 length: 17; CDR3 protein: CASSSARTSGRGVEQFF; CDR3 DNA: TGCGCCAGCAGCTCCGCAAGGACTAGCGGGAGGGGTGTTGAGCAGTTCTTC
clone size: .; J gene: TRBJ1-2; V gene: TRBV6-6; D gene: .; CDR3 length: 15; CDR3 protein: CASSYPQREGPGYTF; CDR3 DNA: TGTGCCAGCAGTTACCCACAGAGGGAGGGTCCTGGCTACACCTTC
clone size: .; J gene: TRBJ2-5; V gene: TRBV30; D gene: .; CDR3 length: 15; CDR3 protein: CAWSGGVRTQETQYF; CDR3 DNA: TGTGCCTGGAGTGGGGGGGTACGGACCCAAGAGACCCAGTACTTC
clone size: .; J gene: TRBJ2-5; V gene: TRBV9; D gene: TRBD1; CDR3 length: 16; CDR3 protein: CASSPIGTGRQETQYF; CDR3 DNA: TGTGCCAGCAGTCCAATCGGGACAGGGCGTCAAGAGACCCAGTACTTC
clone size: .; J gene: TRBJ1-2; V gene: TRBV6-5; D gene: .; CDR3 length: 15; CDR3 protein: CASSYSGGAGYGYTF; CDR3 DNA: TGTGCCAGCAGTTACTCAGGGGGGGCAGGCTATGGCTACACCTTC
clone size: few; J gene: TRBJ2-2; V gene: TRBV4-1; D gene: TRBD2; CDR3 length: 16; CDR3 protein: CASSREGFGISGELFF; CDR3 DNA: TGCGCCAGCTCGCGGGAGGGCTTTGGGATCTCCGGGGAGCTGTTTTTT
clone size: .; J gene: TRBJ2-7; V gene: TRBV6-1; D gene: TRBD2; CDR3 length: 14; CDR3 protein: CASGTSGRGNEQYF; CDR3 DNA: TGTGCCAGCGGTACTAGCGGAAGGGGGAACGAGCAGTACTTC
clone size: .; J gene: TRBJ1-1; V gene: TRBV18; D gene: TRBD1; CDR3 length: 12; CDR3 protein: CASSRQGYEAFF; CDR3 DNA: TGTGCCAGCTCACGACAGGGTTATGAAGCTTTCTTT